Listed below are T cell receptor beta chains from one sample, sequenced in a study of blood T cell repertoires in COVID-19. Using immunoSEQ multiplex PCR, the repertoire was profiled, and TCRdb retains in-frame clones only, with some absent. The table records some 280,000 clones, roughly 90% of them present only once. Sequenced: peripheral blood. All receptors come from a woman aged 40 to 49 who had recovered from COVID-19. Each CDR3 is given with its conserved first and last residue. Each record gives: clone size, J gene, D gene, V gene, CDR3 DNA, CDR3 protein. A D gene is named only where the DNA matches it firmly. Some rows have no size entry. The others give once, few or many, or a class for an expanded clone.

clone_size: NA
j_call: TRBJ2-3
d_call: NA
v_call: TRBV10-3
cdr3_nt: TGTGCCATCAGTGATGGCGGCAAGCCTAGCACAGATACGCAGTATTTT
cdr3_aa: CAISDGGKPSTDTQYF

clone_size: NA
j_call: TRBJ2-2
d_call: TRBD2
v_call: TRBV4-1
cdr3_nt: TGCGCCAGCAGAAAAATAGCGGGAGAGGATACCGGGGAGCTGTTTTTT
cdr3_aa: CASRKIAGEDTGELFF

clone_size: once
j_call: TRBJ2-2
d_call: NA
v_call: TRBV5-1
cdr3_nt: TGCGCCAGCAGGGCCCAGGGAGGTAGCACCGGGGAGCTGTTTTTT
cdr3_aa: CASRAQGGSTGELFF

clone_size: NA
j_call: TRBJ1-1
d_call: NA
v_call: TRBV18
cdr3_nt: TGTGCCAGCTCACCCACAGGCGCCCCTGAAGCTTTCTTT
cdr3_aa: CASSPTGAPEAFF

clone_size: NA
j_call: TRBJ1-2
d_call: NA
v_call: TRBV10-3
cdr3_nt: TGTGCCATCAGTGACCACAGGACCCCGGAGTTTGGCTACACCTTC
cdr3_aa: CAISDHRTPEFGYTF

clone_size: few
j_call: TRBJ1-5
d_call: NA
v_call: TRBV30
cdr3_nt: TGTGCCTGGGGACGGGATCACGATCAGCCCCAGCATTTT
cdr3_aa: CAWGRDHDQPQHF

clone_size: once
j_call: TRBJ2-3
d_call: TRBD2
v_call: TRBV7-9
cdr3_nt: TGTGCCAGCAGCGCGAGAGCGGGATTCGTCACAGATACGCAGTATTTT
cdr3_aa: CASSARAGFVTDTQYF

clone_size: NA
j_call: TRBJ1-3
d_call: NA
v_call: TRBV27
cdr3_nt: TGTGCCAGCAGTTTAAGGGAGGGAAACACCATATATTTT
cdr3_aa: CASSLREGNTIYF

clone_size: NA
j_call: TRBJ1-2
d_call: NA
v_call: TRBV30
cdr3_nt: TGTGCCTGGAGCCCCCTTTGGCTAGGAGGATACTACTACACCTTC
cdr3_aa: CAWSPLWLGGYYYTF

clone_size: NA
j_call: TRBJ2-7
d_call: TRBD2
v_call: TRBV20-1
cdr3_nt: TGCAGTGCTAGTCCTAGCGGGAGAGCGGACTACGAGCAGTACTTC
cdr3_aa: CSASPSGRADYEQYF

clone_size: NA
j_call: TRBJ2-7
d_call: NA
v_call: TRBV7-9
cdr3_nt: TGTGCCAGCAGCTATAGTCTAGCAGACTCCTCTTACGAGCAGTACTTC
cdr3_aa: CASSYSLADSSYEQYF

clone_size: NA
j_call: TRBJ2-1
d_call: NA
v_call: TRBV24-1
cdr3_nt: TGTGCCACCAGCCAAGGGAGCGGCCCCTACAATGAGCAGTTCTTC
cdr3_aa: CATSQGSGPYNEQFF

clone_size: NA
j_call: TRBJ1-1
d_call: NA
v_call: TRBV6-5
cdr3_nt: TGTGCCAGCAGTATAACAGGGAAGGGGACTGAAGCTTTCTTT
cdr3_aa: CASSITGKGTEAFF